These 25 T cell receptor beta chains originate from one sample sequenced in a study of T-cell reconstitution after alpha-beta-depleted transplantation in children. Preparing the TCRbeta library involved the use of unique molecular identifiers. TCRdb reprocessed the PCR reads with MiXCR, giving one entry per CDR3 protein. The sample lists 450,000 to 600,000 distinct CDR3 sequences, around 17% seen once, with approximately 3% in the top ten. Specimen: PBMCs from the stem cell graft donor, collected from the stem cell graft. The receptors were sampled from a human donor who donated a stem cell graft to a child with acute lymphoblastic leukemia.

The CDR3 bases are TGTGCCAGCAGTTCCAATTACGGGACCTCTTACTATGGCTACACCTTC. Translated: CASSSNYGTSYYGYTF. V gene TRBV2 combines with J gene TRBJ1-2, with D possibly being TRBD1 (5 bases). Per the germline V gene, CDR1 is SNHLY and CDR2 is FYNNEI. The CDR3 consists of 16 residues. V was shortened by 5 bases and J by 3 bases, with 19 bases between the two germline ends.

This chain links TRBV19 with TRBJ2-7, with 7 nucleotides matching TRBD2. The germline V gene has CDR1 LNHDA and CDR2 SQIVND (reference sequence). With 4 bases clipped from V and 6 bases from J, the junction kept 6 bases outside the gene matches. CDR3 length: 13 amino acids. In DNA, the CDR3 is TGTGCCAGTAGTACACTCACGGGAGGCGAGCAGTACTTC. This sequence encodes CASSTLTGGEQYF.

V gene TRBV29-1 combines with J gene TRBJ2-7; the match to TRBD1 covers 9 bases. The CDR3 spans 15 residues. The trim removed 4 bases at V and 2 bases at J, leaving 9 bases unmatched. Germline V gene sequence: CDR1 SQVTM, CDR2 ANQGSEA. The CDR3 DNA reads as TGCAGCGTTGGACCAAAGTGGGACAGGGCCTACGAGCAGTACTTC. Translating gives CSVGPKWDRAYEQYF.

J is TRBJ2-5 and V is TRBV29-1, with D perhaps matching TRBD2 (6 bases). Germline V lookup: CDR1 SQVTM, CDR2 ANQGSEA. Trimming took 0 bases from V and 2 from J, leaving 10 bases between them. This CDR3 is built from 14 residues. The CDR3 loop is CSVEDSGPQETQYF. Written as DNA, the CDR3 is TGCAGCGTTGAAGATAGCGGCCCTCAAGAGACCCAGTACTTC.

The chain has TRBV12-3 or TRBV12-4 and TRBJ2-3, with 7 positions matching TRBD2. The CDR3 covers 17 residues. Trimming at V came to 4 bases and at J to 6 bases, leaving 16 bases not matched to a gene. The chain's CDR3 is CASSSRLAMQGKDTQYF. DNA of the CDR3: TGTGCCAGCAGTTCTAGACTAGCCATGCAAGGCAAGGATACGCAGTATTTT.

This chain uses TRBV7-8 with TRBJ1-5, with 9 bases identical to TRBD1. Germline CDR1 reads SGHVS; CDR2 reads FQNEAQ. CDR3 length: 17 amino acids. The J segment lost 7 bases and the V segment lost 5 bases, leaving 15 bases of the junction unmatched. The CDR3 reads CASSPPALGTGRQPQHF. CDR3 nucleotides: TGTGCCAGCAGCCCACCTGCACTAGGGACAGGGCGCCAGCCCCAGCATTTT.

This chain joins TRBV7-9 and TRBJ1-1; D is undetermined. The germline gives CDR1 SEHNR, CDR2 FQNEAQ (reference sequence). V was trimmed by 6 bases and J by 5 bases, leaving 10 bases between them. The CDR3 spans 12 residues. CDR3 sequence reads: CASSSWETEAFF. CDR3 sequence (DNA): TGTGCCAGCAGTTCATGGGAGACTGAAGCTTTCTTT.

J is TRBJ1-4 and V is TRBV6-5, with unresolved D. This CDR3 is 15 amino acids long. Germline V gene lookup returns CDR1 MNHEY and CDR2 SVGAGI. V gave up 4 bases and J gave up 0 bases, with 9 bases separating them. CDR3 amino acids: CASSSDGATNEKLFF. CDR3 bases: TGTGCCAGCAGTTCCGACGGGGCAACTAATGAAAAACTGTTTTTT.

V usage is TRBV6-1 and J usage is TRBJ2-7; D uncertain. The CDR3 totals 13 residues. Germline V gene lookup returns CDR1 MNHNS and CDR2 SASEGT. V lost 10 bases to trimming and J lost 4 bases, with 17 bases between them. CDR3 region: CATSGPDKYEQYF. Here the CDR3 DNA reads TGTGCCACCTCAGGTCCCGACAAATACGAGCAGTACTTC.

This clonotype was seen more than once but under ten times. The chain uses TRBV4-1 and TRBJ2-7; unclear D gene. This CDR3 has 14 residues. Per the germline V gene, CDR1 is MGHRA and CDR2 is YSYEKL. Trimming took off 1 base at V and 0 bases at J, with 7 bases between the two ends. Written as DNA, the CDR3 is TGCGCCAGCAGCCAAGGTCCCCGCTCCTACGAGCAGTACTTC. Translating gives CASSQGPRSYEQYF.

Worth noting for this clonotype: Mismatch with germline at one junction end may stem from a read error. The J gene is TRBJ2-5, the V gene TRBV20-1; 7 bases align to TRBD1. The CDR3 has 17 residues. Germline CDR1 is DFQATT and CDR2 is SNEGSKA (reference sequence). Here the CDR3 reads CCARSEARGGFQETQYF. CDR3 coding DNA: TGCTGTGCTAGAAGTGAGGCGAGAGGGGGCTTCCAAGAGACCCAGTACTTC.

The V call is TRBV10-2, the J call TRBJ1-2, with no clear D. CDR1 and CDR2 from the germline V gene are WSHSY and SAAADI. The V end lost 5 bases, the J end lost 1 base, and 11 bases lay between the germline ends. There are 14 residues in the CDR3. The CDR3 DNA sequence: TGCGCCAGCAGTTTGGACGGCTTTAACTATGGCTACACCTTC. Its translation: CASSLDGFNYGYTF.

This chain uses TRBV14 with TRBJ2-2, with a weak D call TRBD2 (5 bases). There are 15 residues in the CDR3. V gave up 4 bases and J gave up 0 bases, with 9 bases separating them. CDR1 SGHDN and CDR2 FVKESK come from the germline V gene. CDR3 loop: CASSRTAANTGELFF. CDR3 in DNA: TGTGCCAGCAGCCGGACTGCGGCGAACACCGGGGAGCTGTTTTTT.

The chain links TRBV5-1 to TRBJ2-1, with TRBD2 matching 16 bases. Per the germline V gene, CDR1 is SGHRS and CDR2 is YFSETQ. The V segment lost 3 bases and the J segment 9 bases; nucleotides outside the gene matches: 6. CDR3 length: 16 amino acids. The CDR3 DNA sequence: TGCGCCAGCAGCTATCCGGGACTAGCGGGAGGGAGTGAGCAGTTCTTC. Protein: CASSYPGLAGGSEQFF. Looking up the rest from reference TRBV5-1 and TRBJ2-1 gives the full variable domain: KAGVTQTPRYLIKTRGQQVTLSCSPISGHRSVSWYQQTPGQGLQFLFEYFSETQRNKGNFPGRFSGRQFSNSRSEMNVSTLELGDSALYLCASSYPGLAGGSEQFFGPGTRLTVL.

This sequence joins TRBV27 and TRBJ2-2; 9 positions agree with TRBD1. The CDR3 length is 16 residues. CDR1 is MNHEY, CDR2 SMNVEV, per germline (reference sequence). The V gene end was trimmed by 8 bases and the J gene end by 3 bases; junction bases not matched to a gene: 10. Written as DNA, the CDR3 is TGTGCCAGCTGGAGACAGGGGGTATCGTACACCGGGGAGCTGTTTTTT. This encodes CASWRQGVSYTGELFF.

V usage is TRBV7-9 and J usage is TRBJ2-5; D call uncertain. This CDR3 has 12 amino acids. The germline V and J ends were trimmed by 4 bases and 3 bases, with 6 bases remaining between them. CDR1 SEHNR and CDR2 FQNEAQ come from the germline V gene (reference sequence). In DNA, the CDR3 is TGTGCCAGCAGCTGGTGGGAAGAGACCCAGTACTTC. This gives the protein CASSWWEETQYF.

The rearrangement links TRBV6-1 to TRBJ2-7; a weak D match, TRBD1 (6 bases). The CDR3 consists of 15 residues. The germline V gene has CDR1 MNHNS and CDR2 SASEGT. V was clipped by 7 bases and J by 3 bases, with 19 bases between them. The CDR3 loop is CASTTGRFTGYEQYF. The CDR3 DNA follows: TGTGCCAGCACCACAGGGCGATTCACGGGCTACGAGCAGTACTTC.

V usage is TRBV27 and J usage is TRBJ2-1; a possible D gene is TRBD1 (6 bases). V shed 6 bases and J shed 3 bases, with 18 bases lying between them. Germline V gene data show CDR1 as MNHEY and CDR2 as SMNVEV (reference sequence). The CDR3 has 16 residues. The CDR3 DNA follows: TGTGCCAGCAGCCACAGGGTAGGGAGCTGCTACAATGAGCAGTTCTTC. As protein: CASSHRVGSCYNEQFF.

This clonotype was found once. This sequence joins TRBV5-5 and TRBJ2-5; D might be TRBD1 (5 bases). The CDR3 sequence is 15 residues long. Germline V CDR1 and CDR2: SGHKS, YYEKEE (reference sequence). Trimming left V 3 bases short and J 1 base short, with 13 bases between. DNA of the CDR3: TGTGCCAGCAGCTGGACACGGTCCCTCCAAGAGACCCAGTACTTC. It encodes CASSWTRSLQETQYF. Full variable domain (rest looked up from reference TRBV5-5 and TRBJ2-5): DAGVTQSPTHLIKTRGQQVTLRCSPISGHKSVSWYQQVLGQGPQFIFQYYEKEERGRGNFPDRFSARQFPNYSSELNVNALLLGDSALYLCASSWTRSLQETQYFGPGTRLLVL.

This clonotype was found a few times. The chain carries TRBV19 and TRBJ2-1, with 8 bases identical to TRBD2. V lost 1 base, J lost 6 bases, and 5 bases stayed unmatched. CDR1 and CDR2 from the germline V gene are LNHDA and SQIVND (reference sequence). The CDR3 spans 15 residues. The CDR3 DNA reads TGTGCCAGTAGTATAGTAGCTAGCGGGTTCAATGAGCAGTTCTTC. Amino acids: CASSIVASGFNEQFF.

The chain recombines TRBV12-3 or TRBV12-4 with TRBJ1-1, with D uncertain. Deletions cut 3 bases from V and 3 bases from J, with 14 bases between. The CDR3 runs 15 residues. As DNA, the CDR3 is TGTGCCAGCAGTTTTCGTTCCAGATTTGACACTGAAGCTTTCTTT. This gives the protein CASSFRSRFDTEAFF.

The chain is built from TRBV20-1 and TRBJ2-7, with no clear D. Trimming pared 0 bases from V and 3 bases from J, leaving 9 bases between. CDR1 is DFQATT and CDR2 is SNEGSKA in the germline V gene (reference sequence). This CDR3 has 13 amino acids. The CDR3 protein is CSARDNWGYEQYF. Written as DNA, the CDR3 is TGCAGTGCTAGAGATAACTGGGGCTACGAGCAGTACTTC.

In its sample, this clonotype was seen a few times. In nucleotides, the CDR3 is TGTGCCAGCAGTCTGGAGCGGGGAAAATACAATGAGCAGTTCTTC. Translating gives CASSLERGKYNEQFF. The chain recombines TRBV12-3 or TRBV12-4 with TRBJ2-1, with 7 bases identical to TRBD2. The V segment lost 5 bases and the J segment 4 bases; nucleotides outside the gene matches: 8. This CDR3 has 15 residues.

The CDR3 sequence: CASSFARGHHNEQFF. CDR3 bases: TGTGCCAGCAGCTTTGCCAGGGGACATCACAATGAGCAGTTCTTC. The chain uses TRBV7-9 and TRBJ2-1; a weak D match, TRBD1 (6 bases). V lost 3 bases to trimming and J lost 5 bases, with 14 bases between them. This CDR3 region has 15 residues. CDR1 SEHNR and CDR2 FQNEAQ come from the germline V gene (reference sequence).

This clonotype was counted only a few times. The rearrangement joins TRBV15 to TRBJ1-1; D unclear. The CDR3 extends over 15 amino acids. Germline V gene lookup returns CDR1 LNHNV and CDR2 YYDKDF (reference sequence). Deletions cut 1 base from V and 4 bases from J, with 13 bases between. CDR3 nucleotides: TGTGCCACCAGCAGAGGTCTAGGATGGGGCACTGAAGCTTTCTTT. Translating it yields CATSRGLGWGTEAFF.